The next 14 T cell receptor beta chains were all read from a single sample in a study of shared clonotypes between healthy human individuals. Sequencing used immunoSEQ multiplex PCR; TCRdb keeps in-frame clones, though not all of them. This table has a few hundred thousand clones, 65% to 80% appearing once. Sample: PBMCs. Receptors were obtained from a woman in her 40s in good health. Some clones in this sample may be carry-over from other donors' samples.

This chain joins TRBV19 and TRBJ1-1, with 7 bases matching TRBD1. The CDR3 sequence is 15 residues long. Per germline, CDR1 LNHDA and CDR2 SQIVND (reference sequence). J was trimmed by 1 base and V by 5 bases; bases with no gene match: 7. The CDR3 nucleotides read TGTGCCAGTAGTCCGGACAGGTGGAGGAACACTGAAGCTTTCTTT. This translates into CASSPDRWRNTEAFF.

The chain joins TRBV6-1 to TRBJ2-6; weak D call: TRBD2 (6 bases). Trimming removed 0 bases from V and 4 bases from J, with 10 bases in between. The germline gives CDR1 MNHNS, CDR2 SASEGT. The CDR3 is 16 residues long. CDR3 in amino acids: CASSEAGGAGANVLTF. CDR3 in DNA: TGTGCCAGCAGTGAAGCGGGCGGGGCCGGGGCCAACGTCCTGACTTTC.

The V gene is TRBV27, the J gene TRBJ2-1, with 10 bases lining up with TRBD2. This CDR3 spans 16 amino acids. Trimming at V came to 6 bases and at J to 4 bases, leaving 9 bases not matched to a gene. CDR1 is MNHEY and CDR2 is SMNVEV in the germline V gene (reference sequence). CDR3 in DNA: TGTGCCAGCAGACCCCTAGCGGGAGCGACTTACAATGAGCAGTTCTTC. Its protein is CASRPLAGATYNEQFF.

The chain combines TRBV29-1 with TRBJ1-1, with 7 bases lining up with TRBD1. Germline values: CDR1 SQVTM, CDR2 ANQGSEA. V lost 5 bases and J lost 6; bases outside the gene matches: 3. The CDR3 runs 11 residues. Here the CDR3 DNA reads TGCAGCGTTAGGGACAGCGCTGAAGCTTTCTTT. This translates into CSVRDSAEAFF.

Only one count was recorded for this clone. At one of its ends the junction is not consistent with the germline gene, which may arise from a read error. The chain combines TRBV7-2 with TRBJ1-1; possibly TRBD1 for D (5 bases). The CDR3 totals 16 residues. Germline assignment: CDR1 SGHTA and CDR2 FQGNSA. The CDR3 DNA reads TGTGCCAGCAGCATAAGGGGTGAGGGGAAGAACACTGAAGCTTCCTTT. Its translation is CASSIRGEGKNTEASF.

The chain combines TRBV6-4 with TRBJ1-5, with 8 nucleotides matching TRBD1. CDR1 MRHNA and CDR2 SNTAGT come from the germline V gene. This CDR3 has 13 residues. With V trimmed by 9 bases and J by 4 bases, 5 bases remained unmatched. The CDR3 DNA sequence: TGTGCCAGGGCTACAGGGGGGAATCAGCCCCAGCATTTT. Its protein is CARATGGNQPQHF.

The chain joins TRBV28 to TRBJ1-5, with 8 bases lining up with TRBD1. Germline loops: CDR1 MDHEN, CDR2 SYDVKM. Germline trimming cut 10 bases from V and 2 bases from J; bases unmatched to any gene: 16. This CDR3 contains 17 residues. CDR3 nucleotides: TGTGCCACCCAGTCAGGGGGCGGATTTGGGGGCAATCAGCCCCAGCATTTT. Translation: CATQSGGGFGGNQPQHF.

This chain joins TRBV28 and TRBJ1-1; D is perhaps TRBD1 (6 bases). The CDR3 length is 14 residues. The ends were cut back, 7 bases at V and 5 bases at J, with 17 bases in the middle. Germline CDR1 is MDHEN and CDR2 is SYDVKM. For the CDR3, the DNA is TGTGCCAGCACCTTGGGGGCCAGGCGGACTGAAGCTTTCTTT. This sequence encodes CASTLGARRTEAFF.

This clone has only a few counts. V usage is TRBV4-2 and J usage is TRBJ2-1, with D unresolved. The CDR3 length is 16 residues. The germline V gene encodes CDR1 LGHNA and CDR2 YNFKEQ. V was cut by 1 base and J by 2 bases, with 12 bases left in between. CDR3 sequence reads: CASSQVSSEPYNEQFF. The CDR3, as DNA: TGTGCCAGCAGCCAAGTAAGCAGCGAGCCCTACAATGAGCAGTTCTTC.

V and J are TRBV28 and TRBJ1-4, with D unclear. The CDR3 length is 15 residues. From germline, CDR1 is MDHEN and CDR2 SYDVKM. Trimming took off 2 bases at V and 7 bases at J, with 14 bases between the two ends. The CDR3 loop reads CASSLISGNIEKLFF. The CDR3 DNA follows: TGTGCCAGCAGTTTAATATCAGGCAACATTGAAAAACTGTTTTTT.

The CDR3 nucleotides are TGTGCCAGCAGCTTAAACACCGGGGAGCTGTTTTTT. This translates into CASSLNTGELFF. V usage is TRBV7-3 and J usage is TRBJ2-2, with no clear D. The germline V gene encodes CDR1 SGHTA and CDR2 FQGTGA. V lost 1 base, J lost 3 bases, and 0 bases lay in between. This CDR3 has 12 amino acids.

The J gene is TRBJ1-5, the V gene TRBV19; no definite D call. Per the germline V gene, CDR1 is LNHDA and CDR2 is SQIVND (reference sequence). V lost 6 bases and J lost 4, with 16 bases in between. The CDR3 length is 15 residues. In nucleotides, the CDR3 is TGTGCCAGTAGCACCGGATTGGCGGGGAATCAGCCCCAGCATTTT. It yields the protein CASSTGLAGNQPQHF.

V usage is TRBV5-1 and J usage is TRBJ2-3; TRBD1 agrees at 10 bases. Per germline, CDR1 SGHRS and CDR2 YFSETQ. The CDR3 loop spans 14 amino acids. V shed 3 bases, J shed 3 bases, and the junction held 1 base outside the gene matches. The CDR3 region has the DNA TGCGCCAGCAGCTGGACAGGGGGAACAGATACGCAGTATTTT. This codes for CASSWTGGTDTQYF.

This chain links TRBV20-1 with TRBJ2-7; unclear D gene. V was clipped by 5 bases and J by 3 bases, with 8 bases between them. The CDR3 has 11 amino acids. Germline lookup yields CDR1 DFQATT and CDR2 SNEGSKA (reference sequence). The CDR3 bases are TGCAGTGCTGAAAACAGCTACGAGCAGTACTTC. Protein product: CSAENSYEQYF.